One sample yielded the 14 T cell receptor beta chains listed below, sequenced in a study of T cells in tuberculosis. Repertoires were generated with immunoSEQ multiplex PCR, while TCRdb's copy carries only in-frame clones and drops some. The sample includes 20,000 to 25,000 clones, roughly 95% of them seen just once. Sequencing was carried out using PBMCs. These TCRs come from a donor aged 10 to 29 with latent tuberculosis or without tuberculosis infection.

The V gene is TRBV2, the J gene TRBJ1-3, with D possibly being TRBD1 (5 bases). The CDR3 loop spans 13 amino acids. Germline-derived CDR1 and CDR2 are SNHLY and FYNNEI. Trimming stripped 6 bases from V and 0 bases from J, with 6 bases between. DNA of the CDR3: TGTGCCAGCAGCGACAGCTCTGGAAACACCATATATTTT. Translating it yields CASSDSSGNTIYF.

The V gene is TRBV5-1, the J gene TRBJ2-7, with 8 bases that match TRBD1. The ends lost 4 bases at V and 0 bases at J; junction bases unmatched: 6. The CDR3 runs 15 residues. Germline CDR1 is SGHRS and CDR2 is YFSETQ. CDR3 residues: CASSPRGTGSYEQYF. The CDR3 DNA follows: TGCGCCAGCAGCCCTCGAGGGACAGGCTCCTACGAGCAGTACTTC.

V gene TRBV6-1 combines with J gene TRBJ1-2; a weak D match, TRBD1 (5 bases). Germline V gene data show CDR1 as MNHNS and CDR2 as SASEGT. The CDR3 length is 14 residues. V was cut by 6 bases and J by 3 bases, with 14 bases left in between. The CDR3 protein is CASRPRVEDYGYTF. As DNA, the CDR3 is TGTGCCAGCAGGCCCAGGGTTGAGGACTATGGCTACACCTTC.

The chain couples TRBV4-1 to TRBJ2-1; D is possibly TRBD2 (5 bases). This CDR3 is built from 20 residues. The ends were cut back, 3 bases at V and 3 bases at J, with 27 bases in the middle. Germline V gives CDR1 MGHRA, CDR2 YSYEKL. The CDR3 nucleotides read TGCGCCAGCAGCCATACGAACCGGGGTCCCGCTAGCAGCGTCTACAATGAGCAGTTCTTC. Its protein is CASSHTNRGPASSVYNEQFF.

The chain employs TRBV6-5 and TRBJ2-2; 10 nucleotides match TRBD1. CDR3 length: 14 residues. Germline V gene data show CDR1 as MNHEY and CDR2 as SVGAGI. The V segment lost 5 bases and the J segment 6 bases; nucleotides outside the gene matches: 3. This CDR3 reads CASSQGQGPGELFF. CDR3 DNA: TGTGCCAGCAGTCAGGGACAGGGGCCCGGGGAGCTGTTTTTT.

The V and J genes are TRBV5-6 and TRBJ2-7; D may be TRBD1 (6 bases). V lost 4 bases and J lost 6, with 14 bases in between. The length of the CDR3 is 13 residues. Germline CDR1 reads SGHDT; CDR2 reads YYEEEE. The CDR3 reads CASSGWTESEQYV. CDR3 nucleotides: TGTGCCAGCAGCGGGTGGACAGAGAGCGAGCAGTACGTC.

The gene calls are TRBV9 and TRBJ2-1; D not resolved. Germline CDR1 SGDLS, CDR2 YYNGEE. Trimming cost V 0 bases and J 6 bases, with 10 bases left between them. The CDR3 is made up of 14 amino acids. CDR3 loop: CASSVAAYVNEQFF. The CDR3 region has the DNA TGTGCCAGCAGCGTAGCAGCGTATGTCAATGAGCAGTTCTTC.

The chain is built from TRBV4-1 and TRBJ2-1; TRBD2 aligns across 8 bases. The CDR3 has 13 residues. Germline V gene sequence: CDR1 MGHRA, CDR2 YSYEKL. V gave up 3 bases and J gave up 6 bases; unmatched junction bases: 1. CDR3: CASSHRGGNEQFF. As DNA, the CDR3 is TGCGCCAGCAGCCACCGGGGGGGCAATGAGCAGTTCTTC.

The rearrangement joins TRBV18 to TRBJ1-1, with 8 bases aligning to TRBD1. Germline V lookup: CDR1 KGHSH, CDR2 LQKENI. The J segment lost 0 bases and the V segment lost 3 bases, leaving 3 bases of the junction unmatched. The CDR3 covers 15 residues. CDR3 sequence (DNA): TGTGCCAGCTCACCGGGACAGGACTTGAACACTGAAGCTTTCTTT. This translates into CASSPGQDLNTEAFF.

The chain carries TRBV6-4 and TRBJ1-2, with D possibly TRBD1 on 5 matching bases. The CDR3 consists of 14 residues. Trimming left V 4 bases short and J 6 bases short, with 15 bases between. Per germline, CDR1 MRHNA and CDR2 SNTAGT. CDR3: CASSVVEGDHGYTF. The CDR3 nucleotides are TGTGCCAGCAGTGTTGTGGAAGGGGATCATGGCTACACCTTC.

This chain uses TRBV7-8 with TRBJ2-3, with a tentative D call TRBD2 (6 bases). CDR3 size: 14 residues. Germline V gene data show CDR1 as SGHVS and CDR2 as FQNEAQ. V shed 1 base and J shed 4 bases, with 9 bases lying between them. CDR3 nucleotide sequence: TGTGCCAGCAGCTTAGGGAGGGAATCAGATACGCAGTATTTT. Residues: CASSLGRESDTQYF.

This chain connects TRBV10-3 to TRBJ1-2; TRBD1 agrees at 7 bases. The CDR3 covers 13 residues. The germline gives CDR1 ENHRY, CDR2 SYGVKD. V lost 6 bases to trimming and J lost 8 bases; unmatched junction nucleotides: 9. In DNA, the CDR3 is TGTGCCATCAGCTCAGACAGGGCACGGGGCTACACCTTC. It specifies CAISSDRARGYTF.

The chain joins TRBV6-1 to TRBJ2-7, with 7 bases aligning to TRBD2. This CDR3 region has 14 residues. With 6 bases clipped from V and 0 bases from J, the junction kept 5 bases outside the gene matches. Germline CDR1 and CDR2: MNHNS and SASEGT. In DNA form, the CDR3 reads TGTGCCAGCAGGAAGCGGGGCCCCTCCTACGAGCAGTACGTC. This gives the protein CASRKRGPSYEQYV.

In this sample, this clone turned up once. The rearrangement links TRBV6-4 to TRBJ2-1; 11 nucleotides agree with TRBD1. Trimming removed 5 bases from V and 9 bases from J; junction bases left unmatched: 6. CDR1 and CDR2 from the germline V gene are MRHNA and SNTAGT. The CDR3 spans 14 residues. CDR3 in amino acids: CASSRDRGTGEQFF. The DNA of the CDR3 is TGTGCCAGCAGTCGGGACAGGGGGACAGGTGAGCAGTTCTTC.